This TCR beta chain is drawn from a study of Tregs in tolerant kidney transplant recipients. Using immunoSEQ multiplex PCR, the repertoire was profiled, and TCRdb retains in-frame clones only, with some absent. The sample has roughly 15,000 clones, around 80% seen once. The CDR3 consists of 16 residues. CDR1 is MGHRA, CDR2 YSYEKL, per germline. The J segment lost 7 bases and the V segment lost 7 bases, leaving 13 bases of the junction unmatched. The receptor's source is a human donor who received a combined kidney and bone marrow transplant. The J gene is TRBJ1-6, the V gene TRBV4-1, with 7 positions matching TRBD1. Material: Tregs from blood, obtained before the transplant. CDR3 coding DNA: TGCGCCAGCACCCCCGTAGGGACAGCGAGAAATTCACCCCTCCACTTT. Translation gives CASTPVGTARNSPLHF.